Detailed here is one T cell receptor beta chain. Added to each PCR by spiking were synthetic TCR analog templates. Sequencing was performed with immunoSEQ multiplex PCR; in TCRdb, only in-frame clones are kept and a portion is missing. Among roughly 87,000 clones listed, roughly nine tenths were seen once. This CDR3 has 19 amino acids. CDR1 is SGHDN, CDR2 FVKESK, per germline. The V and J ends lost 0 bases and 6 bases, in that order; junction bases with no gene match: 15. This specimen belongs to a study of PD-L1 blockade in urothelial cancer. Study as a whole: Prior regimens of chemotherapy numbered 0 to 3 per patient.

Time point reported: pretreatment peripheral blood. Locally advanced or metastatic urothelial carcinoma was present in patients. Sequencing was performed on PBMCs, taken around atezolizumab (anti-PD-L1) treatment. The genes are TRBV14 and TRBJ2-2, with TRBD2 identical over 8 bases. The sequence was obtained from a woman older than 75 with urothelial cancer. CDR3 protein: CASSQDWAGLAGISGELFF. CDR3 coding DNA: TGTGCCAGCAGCCAAGACTGGGCAGGACTAGCAGGCATATCCGGGGAGCTGTTTTTT.